One and the same sample provided the 13 T cell receptor beta chains below, sequenced in a study of cytomegalovirus exposure and HLA in healthy donors. The PCR used 60 Vbeta and 13 Jbeta primers. TCRdb keeps only in-frame clones here, not all; method: immunoSEQ multiplex PCR. The sample records more than 80,000 clones, 65% to 85% being singletons. The sequencing sample was made of PBMCs. All receptors derive from a male donor in good health and CMV-seropositive.

This rearrangement joins TRBV21-1 to TRBJ2-7; the table's D call, TRBD1, has no DNA check behind it. TRBV21-1 is flagged as a pseudogene. The length of the CDR3 is 16 residues. The CDR3 is CASSTQGQGTSYEQYF. The CDR3 coding sequence is TGTGCCAGCAGCACCCAGGGACAGGGTACCTCCTACGAGCAGTACTTC.

The chain has TRBV6-5 and TRBJ1-1, with 8 bases fitting TRBD1. With 2 bases clipped from V and 1 base from J, the junction kept 0 bases outside the gene matches. The CDR3 consists of 14 residues. Looked up from germline, CDR1 is MNHEY and CDR2 is SVGAGI. The CDR3 DNA is TGTGCCAGCAGTTACGACAGGGGGAACACTGAAGCTTTCTTT. It is translated as CASSYDRGNTEAFF.

DNA of the CDR3: TGCAGCGCCCGGGGGAATGGCTACACCTTC. Its translation is CSARGNGYTF. This chain links TRBV29-1 with TRBJ1-2; a possible D gene is TRBD1 (5 bases). The CDR3 has 10 residues. Trimming took off 7 bases at V and 6 bases at J, with 9 bases between the two ends. Germline V gene lookup returns CDR1 SQVTM and CDR2 ANQGSEA. The whole variable domain, filled in from reference TRBV29-1 and TRBJ1-2, reads SAVISQKPSRDICQRGTSLTIQCQVDSQVTMMFWYRQQPGQSLTLIATANQGSEATYESGFVIDKFPISRPNLTFSTLTVSNMSPEDSSIYLCSARGNGYTFGSGTRLTVV.

This sequence joins TRBV18 and TRBJ2-3, with 10 positions matching TRBD2. Germline loops: CDR1 KGHSH, CDR2 LQKENI. Germline trimming cut 5 bases from V and 6 bases from J; bases unmatched to any gene: 5. The CDR3 contains 14 residues. The CDR3 nucleotides are TGTGCCAGCTCATCAGCGGGGGGGCCGGATACGCAGTATTTT. This translates into CASSSAGGPDTQYF.

The V call is TRBV19, the J call TRBJ2-3; weak D call: TRBD2 (6 bases). This CDR3 region has 16 residues. Trimming removed 5 bases from V and 2 bases from J, with 17 bases in between. Germline lookup yields CDR1 LNHDA and CDR2 SQIVND (reference sequence). The CDR3 here is CASSQSGGVYTDTQYF. In DNA, the CDR3 is TGTGCCAGTAGTCAAAGTGGCGGGGTCTACACAGATACGCAGTATTTT.

V and J are TRBV10-3 and TRBJ1-2; TRBD1 is a possible D gene (6 bases). The ends were cut back, 8 bases at V and 3 bases at J, with 13 bases in the middle. This CDR3 spans 13 amino acids. The germline gives CDR1 ENHRY, CDR2 SYGVKD. CDR3: CAISGGLDYGYTF. The CDR3 bases are TGTGCCATCTCGGGGGGCTTGGACTATGGCTACACCTTC.

V is TRBV27 and J is TRBJ2-1; TRBD2 agrees at 8 bases. This CDR3 has 16 residues. Germline loops: CDR1 MNHEY, CDR2 SMNVEV (reference sequence). With 4 bases clipped from V and 2 bases from J, the junction kept 7 bases outside the gene matches. CDR3 DNA sequence: TGTGCCAGCAGTTCTCACATAGCGGGACCCTACAATGAGCAGTTCTTC. It codes for CASSSHIAGPYNEQFF.

The V gene is TRBV6-5, the J gene TRBJ1-2, with 11 bases lining up with TRBD1. Germline V lookup: CDR1 MNHEY, CDR2 SVGAGI. This CDR3 is 14 amino acids long. V lost 5 bases and J lost 7; bases outside the gene matches: 6. CDR3 residues: CASSEGQGAVGYTF. The CDR3 DNA sequence: TGTGCCAGCAGTGAAGGACAGGGGGCGGTTGGCTACACCTTC.

The V gene is TRBV5-1, the J gene TRBJ2-5, with 7 nucleotides matching TRBD1. The CDR3 has 12 residues. Per the germline V gene, CDR1 is SGHRS and CDR2 is YFSETQ. Trimming took 4 bases from V and 5 from J; bases not matched to a gene: 2. The CDR3 reads CASSTDRETQYF. The CDR3 DNA follows: TGCGCCAGCAGCACGGACAGGGAGACCCAGTACTTC.

The rearrangement uses TRBV7-9 and TRBJ2-7; D might be TRBD1 (6 bases). V lost 2 bases and J lost 2, with 16 bases in between. In germline, CDR1 is SEHNR, CDR2 FQNEAQ (reference sequence). The CDR3 loop spans 16 amino acids. The CDR3 coding sequence is TGTGCCAGCAGCTTACGACGATGGGACACCACCTACGAGCAGTACTTC. It encodes CASSLRRWDTTYEQYF.

This clone was seen a few times. J is TRBJ1-2 and V is TRBV28, with 10 positions matching TRBD1. The ends lost 7 bases at V and 1 base at J; junction bases unmatched: 12. This CDR3 region has 17 residues. Germline lookup yields CDR1 MDHEN and CDR2 SYDVKM. The CDR3, as DNA: TGTGCCAGCAACTTCCCGGGACAGGGGTCAATTAACTATGGCTACACCTTC. It codes for CASNFPGQGSINYGYTF.

The chain employs TRBV5-1 and TRBJ2-2; D might be TRBD1 (6 bases). Germline V gene lookup returns CDR1 SGHRS and CDR2 YFSETQ. V gave up 4 bases and J gave up 5 bases, with 18 bases separating them. CDR3 length: 16 residues. CDR3 bases: TGCGCCAGCAGCCCTTTCTCGGAAGGGGGAACCGGGGAGCTGTTTTTT. Its translation: CASSPFSEGGTGELFF.

This clone was seen a few times. Within the sample, other DNA sequences also encode this same CDR3. V is TRBV7-2 and J is TRBJ2-7; TRBD2 is a possible D gene (6 bases). Germline assignment: CDR1 SGHTA and CDR2 FQGNSA. Trimming removed 5 bases at V and 2 bases at J, with 13 bases between. The CDR3 has 14 residues. The DNA for the CDR3 is TGTGCCAGCAGCCGGGGGACCTCGGCCTACGAGCAGTACTTC. Encoded protein: CASSRGTSAYEQYF. The full variable domain, with the rest looked up from reference TRBV7-2 and TRBJ2-7, is GAGVSQSPSNKVTEKGKDVELRCDPISGHTALYWYRQSLGQGLEFLIYFQGNSAPDKSGLPSDRFSAERTGGSVSTLTIQRTQQEDSAVYLCASSRGTSAYEQYFGPGTRLTVT.